The 10 T cell receptor beta chains given below trace back to one sample, sequenced in a study of shared T cell receptors in the human thymus. Profiling relied on immunoSEQ multiplex PCR, and the TCRdb table lists in-frame clones only, not all of them. Counted here are more than 550,000 clones, approximately 87% occurring once; the ten biggest clones make up 0.0094%. These records were also assigned to another study, of human thymus T cells.

Specimen: thymocytes. The receptors derive from a boy under two years old with a congenital heart defect.

The rearrangement uses TRBV7-2 and TRBJ1-2, with D tentatively TRBD1 (5 bases). The germline CDR1 and CDR2 sequences are SGHTA and FQGNSA. CDR3 length: 14 residues. Trimming pared 2 bases from V and 8 bases from J, leaving 15 bases between. The CDR3 protein is CASSLRQGYRGYTF. In nucleotides, the CDR3 is TGTGCCAGCAGCTTACGTCAGGGCTATCGGGGCTACACCTTC.

V gene TRBV19 combines with J gene TRBJ1-5; 9 bases match TRBD1. The germline gives CDR1 LNHDA, CDR2 SQIVND (reference sequence). The CDR3 contains 17 residues. Losses at the gene ends were 5 bases for V and 3 bases for J; bases not matched to a gene: 11. For the CDR3, the DNA is TGTGCCAGTAGTCTACCACAGGGGGCTAGAATCAATCAGCCCCAGCATTTT. This gives the protein CASSLPQGARINQPQHF.

Of note for this clone: A junction boundary mismatches the germline segment, possibly from a read error. This rearrangement joins TRBV28 to TRBJ2-7, with TRBD2 matching over 11 bases. The CDR3 consists of 13 residues. Germline CDR1 is MDHEN and CDR2 is SYDVKM. The CDR3 sequence: CASSSSGLAGGGF. In DNA, the CDR3 is TGTGCCAGCAGTTCCTCAGGGCTAGCGGGAGGTGGTTTC.

This chain joins TRBV7-2 and TRBJ2-7, with 11 bases that match TRBD1. This CDR3 contains 14 residues. Trimming cost V 5 bases and J 5 bases; bases outside gene matches: 5. CDR1 and CDR2 (germline): SGHTA, FQGNSA. CDR3 in amino acids: CASSADRGRNEQYF. In DNA form, the CDR3 reads TGTGCCAGCAGCGCGGACAGGGGGCGGAACGAGCAGTACTTC.

In its sample, this clone was seen once. This chain uses TRBV4-3 with TRBJ2-1, with 7 positions matching TRBD1. Germline V gene sequence: CDR1 LGHNA, CDR2 YSLEER. The ends lost 0 bases at V and 1 base at J; junction bases unmatched: 6. The CDR3 runs to 17 residues. For the CDR3, the DNA is TGCGCCAGCAGCCAAGATAACGAGACAGGGTCCTACAATGAGCAGTTCTTC. Its protein product is CASSQDNETGSYNEQFF.

There are a few counts of this clone. The J gene is TRBJ1-2, the V gene TRBV5-4; possible D gene TRBD1, 5 bases. This CDR3 has 13 residues. Deletions cut 4 bases from V and 4 bases from J, with 11 bases between. Per germline, CDR1 SGHNT and CDR2 YYREEE (reference sequence). The CDR3 DNA sequence: TGTGCCAGCAGCGTGACAGCCATCTATGGCTACACCTTC. The encoded protein is CASSVTAIYGYTF.

This chain connects TRBV4-1 to TRBJ2-3, with D perhaps matching TRBD2 (5 bases). Germline V gene lookup returns CDR1 MGHRA and CDR2 YSYEKL. The CDR3 has 16 residues. The V and J ends lost 4 bases and 0 bases respectively, with 14 bases between them. The CDR3 protein is CASSPRTRASTDTQYF. The DNA of the CDR3 is TGCGCCAGCAGCCCTCGGACTCGAGCTAGCACAGATACGCAGTATTTT.

The chain has TRBV5-1 and TRBJ1-5; 9 bases map to TRBD1. J gave up 0 bases and V 0 bases, and 7 bases lay outside the gene matches. Germline V gene sequence: CDR1 SGHRS, CDR2 YFSETQ. This CDR3 has 18 amino acids. CDR3 DNA: TGCGCCAGCAGCTTGGTCCCCGACAGGGGGATTAGCAATCAGCCCCAGCATTTT. Protein product: CASSLVPDRGISNQPQHF.

The chain employs TRBV28 and TRBJ2-4; 9 bases map to TRBD1. Unmatched junction bases numbered 15, after V lost 6 bases and J lost 9 bases. The CDR3 loop spans 16 amino acids. CDR1 is MDHEN and CDR2 is SYDVKM in the germline V gene. This CDR3 is CASRPIPGQGFVIQYF. CDR3 DNA: TGTGCCAGCAGACCAATTCCGGGACAGGGTTTTGTCATTCAGTACTTC.

V gene TRBV2 combines with J gene TRBJ2-1; tentative D call: TRBD2 (6 bases). Deletions cut 3 bases from V and 14 bases from J, with 11 bases between. The CDR3 consists of 11 residues. CDR1 is SNHLY, CDR2 FYNNEI, per germline. The CDR3 sequence is CASSEGLREFF. As DNA, the CDR3 is TGTGCCAGCAGTGAGGGACTCAGGGAGTTCTTC.